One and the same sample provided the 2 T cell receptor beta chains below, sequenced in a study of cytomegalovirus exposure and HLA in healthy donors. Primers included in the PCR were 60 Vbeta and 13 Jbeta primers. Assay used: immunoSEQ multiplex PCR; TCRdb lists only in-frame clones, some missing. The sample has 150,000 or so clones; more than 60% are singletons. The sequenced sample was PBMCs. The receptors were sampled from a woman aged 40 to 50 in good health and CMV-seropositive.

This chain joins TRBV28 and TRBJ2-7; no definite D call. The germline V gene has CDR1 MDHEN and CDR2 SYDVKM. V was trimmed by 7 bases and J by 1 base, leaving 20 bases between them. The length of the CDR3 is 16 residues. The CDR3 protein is CASTPGVLPNSYEQYF. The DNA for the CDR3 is TGTGCCAGCACCCCTGGAGTTCTGCCGAATTCCTACGAGCAGTACTTC.

This CDR3 reads CASSLGGLNEKLFF. The CDR3, as DNA: TGTGCCAGCAGCTTAGGCGGACTTAATGAAAAACTGTTTTTT. This chain connects TRBV11-2 to TRBJ1-4; D is ambiguous. V shed 1 base and J shed 4 bases, with 7 bases lying between them. The CDR3 has 14 amino acids. In germline, CDR1 is SGHAT, CDR2 FQNNGV.